This T cell receptor (beta chain) is from a study of blood T cell repertoires in COVID-19 (dated by TCRdb to the early 2020s). Turning to the overall study: The collaborator samples originated in the United States, Italy and Spain and spanned the acute and convalescent phases of COVID-19. The prospective study material was composed of cDNA or gDNA derived from T cells, B-cell-depleted T cells, or PBMCs. The dataset comprised deeply sampled blood TCRbeta repertoires from subjects exposed to, actively infected with, or recovered from COVID-19. A freely available public database, intended as a resource for researchers studying the immune response to SARS-CoV-2, is where the repertoires were released. Samples were obtained from the ongoing ImmuneRACE study (first 160 participants) and from 1,254 subjects provided by 6 global collaborators. A de-identified subject ID, COVID-19 status, age in years and sex were almost always included in the sample metadata. Where available, HLA class I and class II types were obtained from metadata supplied by the sample provider rather than from assay-based typing.

Participants in the prospective study were enrolled through a virtual design, were aged about 18 to 90 years, and lived in 20 to 30 United States geographic areas. In the prospective study, cohorts were assigned on the basis of participant-reported clinical history obtained from a screening survey and a study questionnaire. ImmuneRACE Cohort 3 recovered participants were defined by two consecutive negative NP/OP PCR tests, healthcare professional clearance, or symptom resolution. Each participant in the prospective study had whole blood, serum and a nasopharyngeal or oropharyngeal swab collected by mobile phlebotomists. Additional blood draws and questionnaires over an approximately 2-month period could optionally be provided by prospective study participants. Before DNA extraction, blood samples from the prospective study were shipped at room temperature or frozen. TCRbeta CDR3 regions were amplified from genomic DNA by means of the immunoSEQ Assay, a bias-controlled multiplex PCR. In the source study's methods: Within the assay, amplification of reference gene primers was used to estimate how many nucleated cells each sample contained. To quantify the absolute abundance of each unique TCRbeta CDR3 rearrangement, sequence reads were collapsed and filtered. For each sample, productive Simpson clonality was calculated as the square root of Simpson's diversity index across productive rearrangements. TCRdb took this table from immuneACCESS and kept in-frame rearrangements with V and J called. Such tables lack part of the clones; where checked against another copy, unresolved V genes explain under half of the gap, and the rest is unexplained. That table supplies the V and J calls and clone size; D and trimming were determined from the DNA. The sample data list more than 300,000 clones, and 88% of these were observed just once. The ten top clones hold more than 0.95% of the sample.

Comment on this clone: Its binding antigen is unknown. No base quality values were provided; no much bigger clone lies one nucleotide off.

Counted from cysteine to phenylalanine, this CDR3 has 21 amino acids. The CDR3 DNA has 63 bases and is translated from base 1. The V end loses 2 bases and the J end loses 1 base, and a stretch of 29 bases separates them. CDR1 and CDR2 (MNHNS, SASEGT) derive from the germline V gene. The paper as a whole reports these results and caveats: The quantity of clinical and demographic metadata differed by source and by participant and was supplied without curation.

This clonotype was obtained from a woman aged 18-29 years who had recovered from COVID-19. Sequencing was carried out using PBMCs or T cells enriched from blood (not recorded which). The chain uses TRBV6-1 and TRBJ2-5; the D gene is perhaps TRBD1, on 6 matching bases. The CDR3 is CASSELEGHLFRGELQETQYF. The nucleotides read TGTGCCAGCAGTGAACTCGAGGGACACCTTTTTAGGGGCGAACTCCAAGAGACCCAGTACTTC.